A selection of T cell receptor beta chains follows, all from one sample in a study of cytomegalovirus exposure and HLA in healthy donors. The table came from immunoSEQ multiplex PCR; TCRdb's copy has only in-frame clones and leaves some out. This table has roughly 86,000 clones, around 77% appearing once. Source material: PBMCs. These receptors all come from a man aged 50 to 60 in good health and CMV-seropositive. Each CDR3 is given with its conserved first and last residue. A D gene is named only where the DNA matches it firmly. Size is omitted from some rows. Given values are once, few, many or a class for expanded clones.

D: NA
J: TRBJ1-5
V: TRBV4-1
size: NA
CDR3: CASSQEAGISNQPQHF
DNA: TGCGCCAGCAGCCAAGAGGCGGGGATCAGCAATCAGCCCCAGCATTTT

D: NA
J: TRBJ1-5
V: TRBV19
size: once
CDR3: CASSNGRINQPQHF
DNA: TGTGCCAGTAGTAACGGGAGGATCAATCAGCCCCAGCATTTT

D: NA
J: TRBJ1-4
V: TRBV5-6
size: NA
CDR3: CASSLQGSNEKLFF
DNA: TGTGCCAGCAGCTTACAGGGCTCTAATGAAAAACTGTTTTTT

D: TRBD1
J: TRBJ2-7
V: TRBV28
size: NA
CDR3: CASTSPGQGRYF
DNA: TGTGCCAGCACCTCCCCGGGACAGGGTCGGTACTTC

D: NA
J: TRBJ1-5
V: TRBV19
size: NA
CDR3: CASSPYYTGNNQPQNF
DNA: TGTGCCAGTAGTCCTTATTATACAGGGAATAATCAGCCCCAGAATTTT

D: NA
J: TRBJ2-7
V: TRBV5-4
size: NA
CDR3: CASSLVGGSYEQYF
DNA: TGTGCCAGCAGCTTGGTAGGGGGTTCCTACGAGCAGTACTTC

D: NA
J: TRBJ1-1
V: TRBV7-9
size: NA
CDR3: CASSPPLKALGGTEAFF
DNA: TGTGCCAGCAGCCCCCCCCTTAAGGCCCTGGGGGGCACTGAAGCTTTCTTT

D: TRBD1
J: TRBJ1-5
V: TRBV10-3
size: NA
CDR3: CAISDPHRTGDSNQPQNF
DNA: TGTGCCATCAGTGATCCCCACAGGACAGGCGATAGCAATCAGCCCCAGAATTTT

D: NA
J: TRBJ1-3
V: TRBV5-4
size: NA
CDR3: CASSTGGTGNTIYF
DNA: TGTGCCAGCAGCACCGGGGGTACTGGAAACACCATATATTTT

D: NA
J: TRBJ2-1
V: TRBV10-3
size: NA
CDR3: CAISERALVNEQFF
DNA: TGTGCCATCAGTGAGAGGGCACTAGTCAATGAGCAGTTCTTC

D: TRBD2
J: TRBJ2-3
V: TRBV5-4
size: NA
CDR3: CASSPTRTSGPDTQYF
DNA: TGTGCCAGCAGCCCCACCAGGACTAGCGGCCCAGATACGCAGTATTTT

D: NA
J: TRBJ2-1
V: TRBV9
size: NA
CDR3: CASNPAPGSYNEQFF
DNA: TGTGCCAGCAACCCCGCCCCGGGGTCCTACAATGAGCAGTTCTTC

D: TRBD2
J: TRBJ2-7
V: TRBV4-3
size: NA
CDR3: CASSQGTSGALEQYF
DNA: TGCGCCAGCAGCCAGGGGACTAGCGGGGCCTTGGAGCAGTACTTC

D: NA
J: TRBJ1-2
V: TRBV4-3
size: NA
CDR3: CASSQNQDPRQGANYGYTF
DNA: TGCGCCAGCAGCCAAAATCAGGACCCTCGCCAGGGTGCTAACTATGGCTACACCTTC

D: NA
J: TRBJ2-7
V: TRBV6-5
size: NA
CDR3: CASSYSGDSYEQYF
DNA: TGTGCCAGCAGTTACTCAGGGGATTCCTACGAGCAGTACTTC

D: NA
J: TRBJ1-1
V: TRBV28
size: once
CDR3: CASSLVEVNTEAFF
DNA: TGTGCCAGCAGTTTAGTTGAGGTGAACACTGAAGCTTTCTTT

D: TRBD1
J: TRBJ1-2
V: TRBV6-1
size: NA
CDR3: CASSGQGRDGYTF
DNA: TGTGCCAGCAGTGGACAGGGAAGGGATGGCTACACCTTC

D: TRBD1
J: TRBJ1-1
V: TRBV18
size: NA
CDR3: CASSQTGGETEAFF
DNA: TGTGCCAGCTCGCAAACAGGGGGAGAGACTGAAGCTTTCTTT

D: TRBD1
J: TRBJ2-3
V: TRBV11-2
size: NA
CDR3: CASSPWTGGTDTQYF
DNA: TGTGCCAGCAGCCCATGGACAGGCGGCACAGATACGCAGTATTTT

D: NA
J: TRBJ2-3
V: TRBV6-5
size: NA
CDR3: CASRAAEAGDTQYF
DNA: TGTGCCAGCAGGGCCGCAGAGGCGGGAGATACGCAGTATTTT

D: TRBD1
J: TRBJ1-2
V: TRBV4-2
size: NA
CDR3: CASSQEQGVSYGYTF
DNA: TGTGCCAGCAGCCAAGAACAGGGGGTTAGCTATGGCTACACCTTC

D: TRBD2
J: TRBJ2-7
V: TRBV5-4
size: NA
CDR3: CASSGGLAMNEQYF
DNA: TGTGCCAGCAGCGGCGGACTAGCGATGAACGAGCAGTACTTC

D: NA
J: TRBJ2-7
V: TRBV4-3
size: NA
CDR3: CASSQENRLSSYEQYF
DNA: TGCGCCAGCAGCCAAGAGAACAGGCTAAGCTCCTACGAGCAGTACTTC

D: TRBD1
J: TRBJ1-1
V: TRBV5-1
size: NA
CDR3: CASSQQQGVNTEAFF
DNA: TGCGCCAGCAGCCAACAACAGGGGGTGAACACTGAAGCTTTCTTT

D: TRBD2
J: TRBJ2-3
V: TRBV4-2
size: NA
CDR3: CASSSPSGGDTQYF
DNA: TGTGCCAGCAGCTCACCTAGCGGGGGGGATACGCAGTATTTT

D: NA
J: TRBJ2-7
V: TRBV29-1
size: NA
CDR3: CSVQVVAGSSYEQYF
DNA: TGCAGCGTCCAGGTGGTCGCTGGGAGCTCCTACGAGCAGTACTTC

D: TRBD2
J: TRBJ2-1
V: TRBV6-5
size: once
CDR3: CASSRTSGAYNEQFF
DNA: TGTGCCAGCAGCCGGACTAGCGGGGCGTACAATGAGCAGTTCTTC

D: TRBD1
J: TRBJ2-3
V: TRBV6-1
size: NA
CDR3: CASITGGAISDTQYF
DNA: TGTGCCAGCATCACAGGGGGCGCAATCTCAGATACGCAGTATTTT

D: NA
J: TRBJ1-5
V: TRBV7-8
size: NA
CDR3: CASSSDGGRLEPQHF
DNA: TGTGCCAGCAGCTCGGACGGGGGTCGTTTGGAGCCCCAGCATTTT

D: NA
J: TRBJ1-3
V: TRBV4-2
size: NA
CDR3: CASSQETGTGNTIYF
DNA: TGTGCCAGCAGCCAAGAAACAGGGACTGGAAACACCATATATTTT

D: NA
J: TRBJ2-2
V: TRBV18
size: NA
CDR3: CASSPRQGPNTGELFF
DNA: TGTGCCAGCTCACCACGACAAGGCCCGAACACCGGGGAGCTGTTTTTT

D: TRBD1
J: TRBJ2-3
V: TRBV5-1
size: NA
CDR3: CASSQSLGQGTDTQYF
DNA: TGCGCCAGCAGTCAGAGTCTGGGACAGGGCACAGATACGCAGTATTTT

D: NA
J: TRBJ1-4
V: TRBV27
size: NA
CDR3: CASSPGGPWEKLFF
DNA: TGTGCCAGCAGTCCCGGCGGCCCCTGGGAAAAACTGTTTTTT

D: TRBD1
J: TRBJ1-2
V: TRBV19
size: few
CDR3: CASSLPTGLGYGYTF
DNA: TGTGCCAGTAGTCTTCCGACAGGGCTCGGCTATGGCTACACCTTC

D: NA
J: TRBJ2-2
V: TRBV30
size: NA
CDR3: CAWSVLMNTGELFF
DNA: TGTGCCTGGAGTGTTTTAATGAACACCGGGGAGCTGTTTTTT

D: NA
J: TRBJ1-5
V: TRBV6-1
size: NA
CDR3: CASSEAEGSNQPQHF
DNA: TGTGCCAGCAGTGAAGCGGAGGGCAGCAATCAGCCCCAGCATTTT

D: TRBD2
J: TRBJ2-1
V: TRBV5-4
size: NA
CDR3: CASSFWGGYNEQFF
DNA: TGTGCCAGCAGCTTTTGGGGGGGCTACAATGAGCAGTTCTTC

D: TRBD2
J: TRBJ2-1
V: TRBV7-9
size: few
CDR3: CASRQASGGPYNEQFF
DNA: TGTGCCAGCAGGCAAGCTAGCGGGGGGCCCTACAATGAGCAGTTCTTC